These 21 T cell receptor beta chains share one sample of origin, sequenced in a study of CD8 T cells in ankylosing spondylitis. TCRdb reanalysed the 5' RACE reads using MiXCR and keeps one entry per CDR3 protein. The sample includes some 840,000 distinct CDR3 sequences, 12% of them seen just once. Overall study findings and caveats: What seemed typical of ankylosing spondylitis blood was a TCR beta motif built from several highly homologous variants.

Their antigens remain unidentified. Sequences were obtained from blood, either unsorted or a sorted T cell fraction (not recorded which). Source of these receptors: a male donor with ankylosing spondylitis.

This clonotype was recorded at least ten times. The chain employs TRBV20-1 and TRBJ2-3, with no clear D. V was shortened by 2 bases and J by 3 bases, with 12 bases between the two germline ends. Per germline, CDR1 DFQATT and CDR2 SNEGSKA (reference sequence). The CDR3 is 14 residues long. In nucleotides, the CDR3 is TGCAGTGCTAGAAGTCGGCGCTCGACAGATACGCAGTATTTT. Its protein is CSARSRRSTDTQYF.

CDR3 bases: TGTGCCAGCTGTCGGAAGGGAGGGAAGCAGTACTTC. It specifies CASCRKGGKQYF. This rearrangement joins TRBV5-6 to TRBJ2-7; TRBD2 matches 7 bases. The length of the CDR3 is 12 residues. V was clipped by 7 bases and J by 8 bases; unmatched bases: 9. Germline V gene lookup returns CDR1 SGHDT and CDR2 YYEEEE.

The chain is built from TRBV12-3 or TRBV12-4 and TRBJ1-5; D gene uncertain. The germline V and J ends were trimmed by 3 bases and 4 bases, with 7 bases remaining between them. The CDR3 spans 13 residues. The CDR3 sequence is CASSFFGNQPQHF. In DNA form, the CDR3 reads TGTGCCAGCAGTTTTTTCGGAAATCAGCCCCAGCATTTT.

The rearrangement joins TRBV30 to TRBJ1-1; the D gene is possibly TRBD1 (5 bases). V lost 0 bases to trimming and J lost 5 bases, with 13 bases between them. The CDR3 runs 14 residues. Germline loops: CDR1 GTSNPN, CDR2 SVGIG (reference sequence). CDR3 loop: CAWSVGGTHTEAFF. CDR3 in DNA: TGTGCCTGGAGTGTAGGTGGGACCCATACTGAAGCTTTCTTT.

The sample holds a few counts of this clonotype. The chain uses TRBV7-9 and TRBJ2-7; D remains ambiguous. The CDR3 extends over 15 amino acids. Deletions cut 5 bases from V and 2 bases from J, with 16 bases between. Germline V gene lookup returns CDR1 SEHNR and CDR2 FQNEAQ (reference sequence). The CDR3 spells CASSIDPEGTYEQYF. DNA of the CDR3: TGTGCCAGCAGCATTGACCCCGAAGGGACCTACGAGCAGTACTTC.

Only a few counts were recorded for this clonotype. This chain joins TRBV10-3 and TRBJ2-1, with 8 bases identical to TRBD2. The CDR3 loop spans 14 amino acids. CDR1 is ENHRY, CDR2 SYGVKD, per germline. V dropped 8 bases and J dropped 6; count of bases not matched to a gene: 9. The CDR3 bases are TGTGCCATCCAACTCGGGACTAGTCTCAATGAGCAGTTCTTC. Translated: CAIQLGTSLNEQFF.

This clonotype has just a few counts. The chain is built from TRBV29-1 and TRBJ2-7; TRBD1 agrees at 10 bases. Germline trimming cut 2 bases from V and 1 base from J; bases unmatched to any gene: 8. The germline CDR1 and CDR2 sequences are SQVTM and ANQGSEA. The CDR3 is 16 residues long. Here the CDR3 reads CSVEKAGQGISYEQYF. CDR3 DNA sequence: TGCAGCGTTGAAAAGGCGGGACAGGGGATATCCTACGAGCAGTACTTC.

The CDR3 bases are TGCAGTGCCCTCGGGACAAAGGGGACCACTGAAGCTTTCTTT. This sequence encodes CSALGTKGTTEAFF. The rearrangement links TRBV20-1 to TRBJ1-1; D possibly corresponds to TRBD1 (6 bases). V shed 6 bases and J shed 4 bases, with 18 bases lying between them. The germline gives CDR1 DFQATT, CDR2 SNEGSKA (reference sequence). The CDR3 has 14 amino acids.

DNA of the CDR3: TGCGCCAGCAGCTTGGTGGGGGGTCGCGGCACTGAAGCTTTCTTT. This sequence encodes CASSLVGGRGTEAFF. The chain recombines TRBV5-1 with TRBJ1-1, with a tentative D call TRBD1 (5 bases). Germline V CDR1 and CDR2: SGHRS, YFSETQ. The CDR3 runs 15 residues. V lost 0 bases to trimming and J lost 4 bases, with 13 bases between them.

This clonotype appeared a few times. J is TRBJ2-2 and V is TRBV20-1; 9 nucleotides agree with TRBD2. The CDR3 is made up of 15 amino acids. The germline V gene has CDR1 DFQATT and CDR2 SNEGSKA (reference sequence). Unmatched junction bases numbered 8, after V lost 3 bases and J lost 6 bases. CDR3 bases: TGCAGTGCTAGTTACGGACTAGCGATCGCCGGGGAGCTGTTTTTT. Its translation: CSASYGLAIAGELFF.

The chain links TRBV7-9 to TRBJ1-2, with D maybe TRBD1 (6 bases). This CDR3 is 11 amino acids long. V shed 5 bases and J shed 8 bases, with 9 bases lying between them. The germline V gene has CDR1 SEHNR and CDR2 FQNEAQ (reference sequence). CDR3 sequence (DNA): TGTGCCAGCAGCATCGACAGGGGCTACACCTTC. It encodes CASSIDRGYTF.

This clonotype was found a few times. V and J are TRBV9 and TRBJ2-5; 9 positions agree with TRBD2. Trimming at V came to 0 bases and at J to 5 bases, leaving 5 bases not matched to a gene. CDR1 is SGDLS, CDR2 YYNGEE, per germline. The CDR3 is 15 amino acids. As DNA, the CDR3 is TGTGCCAGCAGCGTAGGCGGGGGGGCCGATGAGACCCAGTACTTC. This sequence encodes CASSVGGGADETQYF. The variable domain in full, with the rest retrieved from reference TRBV9 and TRBJ2-5, is DSGVTQTPKHLITATGQRVTLRCSPRSGDLSVYWYQQSLDQGLQFLIQYYNGEERAKGNILERFSAQQFPDLHSELNLSSLELGDSALYFCASSVGGGADETQYFGPGTRLLVL.

The V and J genes are TRBV18 and TRBJ1-1, with TRBD1 matching over 7 bases. The CDR3 runs to 16 residues. The V gene's germline CDR1 is KGHSH and CDR2 LQKENI. V dropped 3 bases and J dropped 1; count of bases not matched to a gene: 8. CDR3 nucleotide sequence: TGTGCCAGCTCACCGCAGGCAGGGGGAGCGAACACTGAAGCTTTCTTT. As protein: CASSPQAGGANTEAFF.

Ten or more counts support this clonotype. This chain connects TRBV4-3 to TRBJ2-7, with D possibly called TRBD1 or TRBD2 (5 bases each). V dropped 0 bases and J dropped 4 bases, with 16 bases sitting between them. CDR3 length: 16 residues. Germline-derived CDR1 and CDR2 are LGHNA and YSLEER. The CDR3 reads CASSQDVTEGSYEQYF. The CDR3 DNA is TGCGCCAGCAGCCAAGATGTGACCGAGGGGTCATACGAGCAGTACTTC.

This clonotype was seen only a few times. The genes are TRBV4-3 and TRBJ2-3; TRBD2 is a possible D gene (6 bases). CDR3 length: 15 amino acids. In germline, CDR1 is LGHNA, CDR2 YSLEER. The germline V and J ends were trimmed by 1 base and 7 bases, with 15 bases remaining between them. The CDR3 loop reads CASSQGAAGSYTQYF. CDR3 sequence (DNA): TGCGCCAGCAGCCAAGGGGCTGCCGGGAGCTATACGCAGTATTTT.

This clonotype was observed a handful of times. This chain uses TRBV28 with TRBJ2-3, with 8 bases fitting TRBD2. The germline CDR1 and CDR2 sequences are MDHEN and SYDVKM. CDR3 length: 14 amino acids. Germline trimming cut 2 bases from V and 4 bases from J; bases unmatched to any gene: 2. The CDR3 loop is CASSLSGSSDTQYF. As DNA, the CDR3 is TGTGCCAGCAGTTTAAGCGGGAGCTCAGATACGCAGTATTTT. The full variable domain, its missing parts supplied by reference TRBV28 and TRBJ2-3, is DVKVTQSSRYLVKRTGEKVFLECVQDMDHENMFWYRQDPGLGLRLIYFSYDVKMKEKGDIPEGYSVSREKKERFSLILESASTNQTSMYLCASSLSGSSDTQYFGPGTRLTVL.

This clonotype occurred a few times. The rearrangement uses TRBV6-2 or TRBV6-3 and TRBJ1-5, with 9 bases fitting TRBD1. Germline values: CDR1 MNHEY, CDR2 SVGEGT. The junction had 5 bases not matched to a gene; V was cut back by 5 bases and J by 3 bases. This CDR3 has 15 amino acids. CDR3 protein: CASSGTGSPNQPQHF. For the CDR3, the DNA is TGTGCCAGCAGTGGGACAGGGAGTCCCAATCAGCCCCAGCATTTT.

This rearrangement joins TRBV7-9 to TRBJ1-4; D is undetermined. The CDR3 consists of 14 residues. Germline CDR1 is SEHNR and CDR2 is FQNEAQ (reference sequence). V was shortened by 3 bases and J by 2 bases, with 7 bases between the two germline ends. The CDR3 DNA reads TGTGCCAGCAGCTTGGGCAATACTAATGAAAAACTGTTTTTT. Translated, it gives CASSLGNTNEKLFF.

This clonotype showed up just a few times. The J gene is TRBJ2-7, the V gene TRBV6-1, with D possibly matching TRBD2 (5 bases). Germline CDR1 is MNHNS and CDR2 is SASEGT. Trimming shortened V by 5 bases and J by 0 bases, and 11 bases separated the two germline ends. The length of the CDR3 is 14 residues. CDR3 protein: CASSRRPPSYEQYF. In nucleotides, the CDR3 is TGTGCCAGCAGTCGGAGGCCTCCCTCCTACGAGCAGTACTTC.

J is TRBJ2-5 and V is TRBV9, with D hard to call. The CDR3 extends over 15 amino acids. The germline V and J ends were trimmed by 0 bases and 0 bases, with 9 bases remaining between them. Germline CDR1 reads SGDLS; CDR2 reads YYNGEE. CDR3 DNA: TGTGCCAGCAGCGTAGCGTCGGCGTACCAAGAGACCCAGTACTTC. Translated: CASSVASAYQETQYF.

This rearrangement joins TRBV20-1 to TRBJ1-6; D may be TRBD1 (5 bases). Deletions cut 3 bases from V and 9 bases from J, with 12 bases between. The germline CDR1 and CDR2 sequences are DFQATT and SNEGSKA (reference sequence). This CDR3 spans 13 amino acids. The chain's CDR3 is CSASVGRGSPLHF. The CDR3, as DNA: TGCAGTGCTAGTGTTGGGAGGGGTTCACCCCTCCACTTT.